This is a list of T cell receptor beta chains from one sample in a study of cytomegalovirus exposure and HLA in healthy donors. This table comes from immunoSEQ multiplex PCR, and its TCRdb copy is limited to in-frame clones, with some not included. The repertoire includes more than 95,000 clones, more than 9.5% of them detected once, and roughly 15% sits in the top ten. Sequencing was performed on PBMCs. The receptors here all came from a man aged 35 to 55 in good health and CMV-seropositive. CDR3s include the opening cysteine and the closing phenylalanine or tryptophan. A D gene is named only where the DNA matches it firmly. Expanded clones are given a class, and other clones once, few, many or no size at all.

J gene: TRBJ2-3
CDR3 length: 14
clone size: -
V gene: TRBV18
D gene: -
CDR3 DNA: TGTGCCAGCTCCTACTCCGGGGGCACAGATACGCAGTATTTT
CDR3 protein: CASSYSGGTDTQYF

J gene: TRBJ2-7
CDR3 length: 15
clone size: -
V gene: TRBV19
D gene: -
CDR3 DNA: TGTGCCAGTAGAATGGGCCCTGGAGGCGCCTACGAGCAGTACTTC
CDR3 protein: CASRMGPGGAYEQYF

J gene: TRBJ2-3
CDR3 length: 14
clone size: few
V gene: TRBV6-1
D gene: TRBD1
CDR3 DNA: TGTGCCAGCAGAACGACAGGGAGCACAGATACGCAGTATTTT
CDR3 protein: CASRTTGSTDTQYF

J gene: TRBJ2-7
CDR3 length: 14
clone size: few
V gene: TRBV9
D gene: TRBD1
CDR3 DNA: TGTGCCAGCAGCCGAACAGGGGGGACCTACGAGCAGTACTTC
CDR3 protein: CASSRTGGTYEQYF

J gene: TRBJ1-1
CDR3 length: 15
clone size: -
V gene: TRBV5-1
D gene: TRBD1
CDR3 DNA: TGCGCCAGCAGCTTAAATACAGACAGGGGTCTTAAAGCTTTCTTT
CDR3 protein: CASSLNTDRGLKAFF

J gene: TRBJ2-7
CDR3 length: 19
clone size: -
V gene: TRBV7-8
D gene: TRBD1
CDR3 DNA: TGTGCCAGCAGCTTAGCGAAAGAGGGGGCCCTTACCTCCCTCTACGAGCAGTACTTC
CDR3 protein: CASSLAKEGALTSLYEQYF

J gene: TRBJ2-3
CDR3 length: 14
clone size: -
V gene: TRBV5-1
D gene: -
CDR3 DNA: TGCGCCAGCAGCTTGGGGGACATCACAGATACGCAGTATTTT
CDR3 protein: CASSLGDITDTQYF

J gene: TRBJ2-1
CDR3 length: 13
clone size: -
V gene: TRBV5-1
D gene: -
CDR3 DNA: TGCGCCAGCAGCCAAGGAGGGGTCAATGAGCAGTTCTTC
CDR3 protein: CASSQGGVNEQFF

J gene: TRBJ1-2
CDR3 length: 14
clone size: -
V gene: TRBV9
D gene: -
CDR3 DNA: TGTGCCAGCAGAGCGACGGAGCAGGAGGGGGGCTACACCTTC
CDR3 protein: CASRATEQEGGYTF

J gene: TRBJ1-4
CDR3 length: 14
clone size: few
V gene: TRBV28
D gene: TRBD1
CDR3 DNA: TGTGCCAGCAGTAGACAGGGCTATAATGAAAAACTGTTTTTT
CDR3 protein: CASSRQGYNEKLFF

J gene: TRBJ1-2
CDR3 length: 14
clone size: -
V gene: TRBV9
D gene: -
CDR3 DNA: TGTGCCAGCACCCAAGCAGGGGAGTTCTATGGCTACACCTTC
CDR3 protein: CASTQAGEFYGYTF

J gene: TRBJ2-1
CDR3 length: 13
clone size: -
V gene: TRBV29-1
D gene: -
CDR3 DNA: TGCAGCGGAGAAGACTATCGGGGGAATGAGCAATTCTTC
CDR3 protein: CSGEDYRGNEQFF

J gene: TRBJ1-2
CDR3 length: 10
clone size: -
V gene: TRBV5-1
D gene: -
CDR3 DNA: TGCGCCAGCAGCTCGTATGGCTACACCTTC
CDR3 protein: CASSSYGYTF

J gene: TRBJ1-4
CDR3 length: 11
clone size: -
V gene: TRBV30
D gene: -
CDR3 DNA: TGTGCCTGGACGGGAAATGAAAAACTGTTTTTT
CDR3 protein: CAWTGNEKLFF

J gene: TRBJ1-2
CDR3 length: 15
clone size: -
V gene: TRBV2
D gene: -
CDR3 DNA: TGTGCCAGCAGGGGGGGGGTTGACAGAAACTATGGCTACACCTTC
CDR3 protein: CASRGGVDRNYGYTF

J gene: TRBJ2-7
CDR3 length: 14
clone size: -
V gene: TRBV27
D gene: TRBD1
CDR3 DNA: TGTGCCAGCAGTCCCGAGACAGGGGTCTACGAGCAGTACTTC
CDR3 protein: CASSPETGVYEQYF

J gene: TRBJ2-3
CDR3 length: 16
clone size: few
V gene: TRBV2
D gene: TRBD2
CDR3 DNA: TGTGCCAGCAGTGAAGCTGATAGCGGGAACACAGATACGCAGTATTTT
CDR3 protein: CASSEADSGNTDTQYF

J gene: TRBJ1-5
CDR3 length: 13
clone size: -
V gene: TRBV21-1
D gene: -
CDR3 DNA: TGTGCCAGCAGCACGCCAGGCAATCAGCCCCAGCATTTT
CDR3 protein: CASSTPGNQPQHF

J gene: TRBJ2-1
CDR3 length: 17
clone size: -
V gene: TRBV15
D gene: -
CDR3 DNA: TGTGCCACCAGCAGGCCGTGGACCGGGAGTATCGACAATGAGCAGTTCTTC
CDR3 protein: CATSRPWTGSIDNEQFF

J gene: TRBJ2-3
CDR3 length: 15
clone size: -
V gene: TRBV28
D gene: TRBD1
CDR3 DNA: TGTGCCAGCAGTCAGGGGGCCTATAGCACAGATACGCAGTATTTT
CDR3 protein: CASSQGAYSTDTQYF

J gene: TRBJ2-4
CDR3 length: 15
clone size: -
V gene: TRBV5-1
D gene: -
CDR3 DNA: TGCGCCAGCAGCTTGGGAGCGGCCCAGGGGGGCATTCAGTACTTC
CDR3 protein: CASSLGAAQGGIQYF

J gene: TRBJ2-1
CDR3 length: 15
clone size: -
V gene: TRBV7-9
D gene: TRBD1
CDR3 DNA: TGTGCCAGCAGCTTCCGGGACAGGGGGTCGAGTGAGCAGTTCTTC
CDR3 protein: CASSFRDRGSSEQFF

J gene: TRBJ1-2
CDR3 length: 12
clone size: few
V gene: TRBV9
D gene: -
CDR3 DNA: TGTGCCAGCAGTTCCGGGACTTATGGCTACACCTTC
CDR3 protein: CASSSGTYGYTF

J gene: TRBJ2-7
CDR3 length: 20
clone size: -
V gene: TRBV7-8
D gene: TRBD2
CDR3 DNA: TGTGCCAGCAGCCACTTCCCGGGACTAGCGGGGGGTATACCCCCCTACGAGCAGTACTTC
CDR3 protein: CASSHFPGLAGGIPPYEQYF

J gene: TRBJ2-1
CDR3 length: 16
clone size: -
V gene: TRBV4-2
D gene: -
CDR3 DNA: TGTGCCAGCAGCCAAGACGCGGACAACTCCTACAATGAGCAGTTCTTC
CDR3 protein: CASSQDADNSYNEQFF

J gene: TRBJ2-1
CDR3 length: 15
clone size: few
V gene: TRBV5-6
D gene: -
CDR3 DNA: TGTGCCAGCAGCTTGAGCGGTAGCTCCTACAATGAGCAGTTCTTC
CDR3 protein: CASSLSGSSYNEQFF

J gene: TRBJ2-7
CDR3 length: 12
clone size: -
V gene: TRBV28
D gene: -
CDR3 DNA: TGTGCCACGACGGGGGACTCTGGCGAGCAGTACTTC
CDR3 protein: CATTGDSGEQYF

J gene: TRBJ2-1
CDR3 length: 14
clone size: -
V gene: TRBV2
D gene: -
CDR3 DNA: TGTGCCAGCAGAACCCTAGTAGGCTACAATGAGCAGTTCTTC
CDR3 protein: CASRTLVGYNEQFF

J gene: TRBJ1-5
CDR3 length: 14
clone size: few
V gene: TRBV21-1
D gene: -
CDR3 DNA: TGTGCCAGCAGCCTGGACACTCGGCATCAGCCCCAGCATTTT
CDR3 protein: CASSLDTRHQPQHF

J gene: TRBJ2-7
CDR3 length: 14
clone size: -
V gene: TRBV19
D gene: -
CDR3 DNA: TGTGCCAGTACGGCAGGGTGGGGAATGAGCGAGCAGTACTTC
CDR3 protein: CASTAGWGMSEQYF

J gene: TRBJ1-5
CDR3 length: 14
clone size: few
V gene: TRBV7-2
D gene: -
CDR3 DNA: TGTGCCAGCAGCGCCCAGGGATCGGGTCAGCCCCAGCATTTT
CDR3 protein: CASSAQGSGQPQHF

J gene: TRBJ2-2
CDR3 length: 14
clone size: few
V gene: TRBV5-4
D gene: TRBD2
CDR3 DNA: TGTGCCAGCAGCTCTGGGACTAGCTCCGGGGAGCTGTTTTTT
CDR3 protein: CASSSGTSSGELFF

J gene: TRBJ2-2
CDR3 length: 17
clone size: few
V gene: TRBV9
D gene: TRBD2
CDR3 DNA: TGTGCCAGCAGCGGGGGACTAGCGGGAGTTACCACCGGGGAGCTGTTTTTT
CDR3 protein: CASSGGLAGVTTGELFF

J gene: TRBJ2-2
CDR3 length: 13
clone size: few
V gene: TRBV2
D gene: -
CDR3 DNA: TGTGCCAGCAGCCGGCTAGGAGCCGGGGAGCTGTTTTTT
CDR3 protein: CASSRLGAGELFF

J gene: TRBJ2-6
CDR3 length: 17
clone size: few
V gene: TRBV28
D gene: -
CDR3 DNA: TGTGCCAGCAGATTCGCGGCACAGGTCTCTGGGGCCAACGTCCTGACTTTC
CDR3 protein: CASRFAAQVSGANVLTF

J gene: TRBJ2-5
CDR3 length: 15
clone size: few
V gene: TRBV7-2
D gene: TRBD2
CDR3 DNA: TGTGCCAGCAGCTTAAGTAGCGGGTCGGAAAGGACCCAGTACTTC
CDR3 protein: CASSLSSGSERTQYF

J gene: TRBJ1-1
CDR3 length: 13
clone size: -
V gene: TRBV18
D gene: -
CDR3 DNA: TGTGCCAGCTCACCAGAGAAGAACACTGAAGCTTTCTTT
CDR3 protein: CASSPEKNTEAFF

J gene: TRBJ1-5
CDR3 length: 13
clone size: -
V gene: TRBV10-3
D gene: -
CDR3 DNA: TGTGCCATCAGTGCAGGGGAGAATCAGCCCCAGCATTTT
CDR3 protein: CAISAGENQPQHF

J gene: TRBJ1-1
CDR3 length: 14
clone size: -
V gene: TRBV18
D gene: -
CDR3 DNA: TGTGCCAGCTCACCACCTCAGGGGAACACTGAAGCTTTCTTT
CDR3 protein: CASSPPQGNTEAFF

J gene: TRBJ1-2
CDR3 length: 14
clone size: -
V gene: TRBV18
D gene: -
CDR3 DNA: TGTGCCAGCTCACCCTCTGGAACGGACAATGGCTACACCTTC
CDR3 protein: CASSPSGTDNGYTF